These 22 T cell receptor beta chains came from one sample sequenced in a study of siplizumab effects on memory and regulatory T cells. Data came from immunoSEQ multiplex PCR; TCRdb stores just in-frame clones and leaves some out. The table records more than 95,000 clones, 85% to 95% of them present only once. The sample consisted of CD4+ T cells sorted from blood. The receptors shown here come from a human donor in good health.

J is TRBJ1-2 and V is TRBV19; 8 bases map to TRBD1. The CDR3 contains 13 residues. V gave up 3 bases and J gave up 4 bases; unmatched junction bases: 1. CDR1 is LNHDA, CDR2 SQIVND, per germline (reference sequence). The CDR3 loop is CASSIDRGYGYTF. As DNA, the CDR3 is TGTGCCAGTAGTATCGACAGGGGCTATGGCTACACCTTC.

The gene calls are TRBV7-2 and TRBJ1-2; TRBD1 might be the D (5 bases). Germline V gene data show CDR1 as SGHTA and CDR2 as FQGNSA. CDR3 length: 11 amino acids. Between the trimmed V and J ends, which lost 3 bases and 7 bases, there was a span of 6 bases. Here the CDR3 reads CASSLGGGYTF. CDR3 nucleotides: TGTGCCAGCAGCTTGGGGGGTGGCTACACCTTC.

J is TRBJ1-2 and V is TRBV5-1; D is undetermined. CDR1 and CDR2 from the germline V gene are SGHRS and YFSETQ. Trimming removed 0 bases from V and 8 bases from J, with 11 bases in between. The CDR3 covers 13 residues. CDR3 loop: CASSLVGEGGYTF. DNA for the CDR3: TGCGCCAGCAGCTTGGTGGGCGAGGGCGGCTACACCTTC.

The chain uses TRBV5-1 and TRBJ2-5, with 10 nucleotides matching TRBD1. CDR3 length: 15 residues. V dropped 1 base and J dropped 5; count of bases not matched to a gene: 5. Per germline, CDR1 SGHRS and CDR2 YFSETQ. The CDR3 region is CASSLSGTGVETQYF. The CDR3 coding sequence is TGCGCCAGCAGCTTGTCCGGGACAGGGGTGGAGACCCAGTACTTC.

This clone was recorded once. The chain links TRBV5-1 to TRBJ2-3, with unresolved D. The CDR3 has 15 residues. Germline values: CDR1 SGHRS, CDR2 YFSETQ. Trimming took 1 base from V and 0 from J, leaving 9 bases between them. CDR3 sequence: CASSLFGYSTDTQYF. CDR3 nucleotide sequence: TGCGCCAGCAGCTTGTTTGGCTATAGCACAGATACGCAGTATTTT.

The chain joins TRBV27 to TRBJ1-4; perhaps TRBD1 as D (5 bases). CDR1 is MNHEY, CDR2 SMNVEV, per germline (reference sequence). The V end was cut by 6 bases, the J end by 3 bases, with 11 bases between. The CDR3 loop spans 14 amino acids. The CDR3 coding sequence is TGTGCCAGCAGGGGGCTAGGAGCTAATGAAAAACTGTTTTTT. Translation gives CASRGLGANEKLFF.

The chain couples TRBV5-4 to TRBJ1-1; TRBD1 matches at 7 bases. CDR1 and CDR2 from the germline V gene are SGHNT and YYREEE (reference sequence). The CDR3 runs 14 residues. Unmatched junction bases numbered 3, after V lost 0 bases and J lost 4 bases. CDR3 residues: CASSLDRGGTEAFF. CDR3 nucleotide sequence: TGTGCCAGCAGCTTGGACAGGGGTGGCACTGAAGCTTTCTTT.

The chain joins TRBV27 to TRBJ1-3; possibly TRBD1 for D (6 bases). This CDR3 has 14 residues. Germline CDR1 and CDR2: MNHEY and SMNVEV (reference sequence). V lost 5 bases and J lost 4, with 12 bases in between. The CDR3 sequence: CASSNPGQGNTIYF. CDR3 nucleotide sequence: TGTGCCAGCAGTAACCCGGGACAAGGAAACACCATATATTTT.

This clone came up once. The chain is built from TRBV30 and TRBJ1-3, with a possible D match to TRBD1 (6 bases). V gave up 0 bases and J gave up 4 bases, with 16 bases separating them. Germline V gene lookup returns CDR1 GTSNPN and CDR2 SVGIG (reference sequence). The CDR3 has 16 amino acids. CDR3 sequence reads: CAWSVLRGGQGNTIYF. Here the CDR3 DNA reads TGTGCCTGGAGTGTACTCCGCGGGGGGCAGGGAAACACCATATATTTT.

This clone was counted a single time. The chain has TRBV30 and TRBJ2-7; 8 bases match TRBD1. V shed 4 bases, J shed 2 bases, and the junction held 7 bases outside the gene matches. The germline V gene encodes CDR1 GTSNPN and CDR2 SVGIG (reference sequence). CDR3 length: 14 residues. CDR3: CAWKTDRVTYEQYF. In DNA form, the CDR3 reads TGTGCCTGGAAAACGGACAGGGTGACCTACGAGCAGTACTTC.

V and J are TRBV30 and TRBJ1-1, with unresolved D. The CDR3 is 13 amino acids. Trimming shortened V by 2 bases and J by 4 bases, and 11 bases separated the two germline ends. The germline CDR1 and CDR2 sequences are GTSNPN and SVGIG (reference sequence). The CDR3 spells CAWSRATSTEAFF. Written as DNA, the CDR3 is TGTGCCTGGAGTAGAGCCACCTCCACTGAAGCTTTCTTT.

V gene TRBV11-2 combines with J gene TRBJ2-1; 10 positions match TRBD2. Germline CDR1 reads SGHAT; CDR2 reads FQNNGV. Unmatched junction bases numbered 6, after V lost 7 bases and J lost 0 bases. This CDR3 is built from 16 residues. The CDR3 here is CASTSSGGLSYNEQFF. For the CDR3, the DNA is TGTGCCAGCACCTCTAGCGGGGGCCTCTCCTACAATGAGCAGTTCTTC. Full variable domain (rest looked up from reference TRBV11-2 and TRBJ2-1): EAGVAQSPRYKIIEKRQSVAFWCNPISGHATLYWYQQILGQGPKLLIQFQNNGVVDDSQLPKDRFSAERLKGVDSTLKIQPAKLEDSAVYLCASTSSGGLSYNEQFFGPGTRLTVL.

The J gene is TRBJ1-2, the V gene TRBV6-5; weak D call: TRBD1 (5 bases). Trimming left V 2 bases short and J 7 bases short, with 8 bases between. CDR3 size: 12 residues. CDR1 and CDR2 from the germline V gene are MNHEY and SVGAGI. CDR3 sequence: CASSYAGFGYTF. The CDR3 DNA follows: TGTGCCAGCAGTTACGCAGGGTTTGGCTACACCTTC.

This chain connects TRBV11-2 to TRBJ1-3; D ambiguous. V shed 4 bases and J shed 0 bases, with 4 bases lying between them. This CDR3 spans 13 amino acids. From germline, CDR1 is SGHAT and CDR2 FQNNGV. CDR3 coding DNA: TGTGCCAGCAGCTCGGTCTCTGGAAACACCATATATTTT. Translating gives CASSSVSGNTIYF.

V gene TRBV2 combines with J gene TRBJ2-2, with a possible D match to TRBD2 (5 bases). In germline, CDR1 is SNHLY, CDR2 FYNNEI. The V and J ends lost 6 bases and 3 bases respectively, with 11 bases between them. CDR3 length equals 14 residues. The CDR3 loop is CASSRRSDTGELFF. The DNA for the CDR3 is TGTGCCAGCAGCCGGAGGTCGGACACCGGGGAGCTGTTTTTT.

The chain has TRBV30 and TRBJ2-5, with TRBD2 as a possible D gene (5 bases). The CDR3 length is 12 residues. Trimming removed 3 bases from V and 5 bases from J, with 10 bases in between. The V gene's germline CDR1 is GTSNPN and CDR2 SVGIG (reference sequence). The CDR3 DNA is TGTGCCTGGAGCGTCGGCGGGGAGACCCAGTACTTC. Residues: CAWSVGGETQYF. The complete variable domain, with remaining parts taken from reference TRBV30 and TRBJ2-5, reads SQTIHQWPATLVQPVGSPLSLECTVEGTSNPNLYWYRQAAGRGLQLLFYSVGIGQISSEVPQNLSASRPQDRQFILSSKKLLLSDSGFYLCAWSVGGETQYFGPGTRLLVL.

The chain carries TRBV6-5 and TRBJ1-2; D is perhaps TRBD1 (5 bases). Trimming took 0 bases from V and 8 from J, leaving 13 bases between them. CDR3 length: 14 residues. Germline V gene data show CDR1 as MNHEY and CDR2 as SVGAGI. In DNA, the CDR3 is TGTGCCAGCAGTTACTCGTTGGGACGCGGGGGCTACACCTTC. It codes for CASSYSLGRGGYTF.

About this clone itself: The same CDR3 can be traced to other DNA sequences in this sample. The chain combines TRBV6-1 with TRBJ1-6; D is uncertain. The germline CDR1 and CDR2 sequences are MNHNS and SASEGT. Trimming removed 1 base from V and 0 bases from J, with 13 bases in between. The CDR3 covers 18 residues. In nucleotides, the CDR3 is TGTGCCAGCAGTGAAGTGAGGCAGGAGAGCTCCTATAATTCACCCCTCCACTTT. It yields the protein CASSEVRQESSYNSPLHF.

The count of this clone is one. J is TRBJ2-1 and V is TRBV20-1, with 9 bases aligning to TRBD2. The CDR3 sequence is 11 residues long. Per the germline V gene, CDR1 is DFQATT and CDR2 is SNEGSKA (reference sequence). The ends lost 6 bases at V and 14 bases at J; junction bases unmatched: 8. The chain's CDR3 is CSAGREGLKFF. In DNA, the CDR3 is TGCAGTGCGGGGCGGGAGGGCCTGAAGTTCTTC.

The chain links TRBV11-2 to TRBJ2-1; unclear D gene. Germline V gives CDR1 SGHAT, CDR2 FQNNGV. V shed 0 bases and J shed 1 base, with 1 base lying between them. There are 13 residues in the CDR3. CDR3 sequence (DNA): TGTGCCAGCAGCTTAGAGTCCTACAATGAGCAGTTCTTC. Amino acids: CASSLESYNEQFF.

This chain joins TRBV10-1 and TRBJ2-7, with D uncertain. CDR1 is WNHNN and CDR2 is SYGVQD in the germline V gene (reference sequence). V was trimmed by 11 bases and J by 4 bases, leaving 6 bases between them. This CDR3 spans 9 amino acids. The CDR3 DNA reads TGCGCCGTCCCATACGAGCAGTACTTC. Translation: CAVPYEQYF.

The chain couples TRBV5-1 to TRBJ1-2, with 9 bases aligning to TRBD1. The V and J ends lost 5 bases and 0 bases, in that order; junction bases with no gene match: 5. The CDR3 is made up of 15 amino acids. Germline V CDR1 and CDR2: SGHRS, YFSETQ. CDR3 residues: CASRIRTGANYGYTF. For the CDR3, the DNA is TGCGCCAGCAGAATACGGACAGGGGCTAACTATGGCTACACCTTC.